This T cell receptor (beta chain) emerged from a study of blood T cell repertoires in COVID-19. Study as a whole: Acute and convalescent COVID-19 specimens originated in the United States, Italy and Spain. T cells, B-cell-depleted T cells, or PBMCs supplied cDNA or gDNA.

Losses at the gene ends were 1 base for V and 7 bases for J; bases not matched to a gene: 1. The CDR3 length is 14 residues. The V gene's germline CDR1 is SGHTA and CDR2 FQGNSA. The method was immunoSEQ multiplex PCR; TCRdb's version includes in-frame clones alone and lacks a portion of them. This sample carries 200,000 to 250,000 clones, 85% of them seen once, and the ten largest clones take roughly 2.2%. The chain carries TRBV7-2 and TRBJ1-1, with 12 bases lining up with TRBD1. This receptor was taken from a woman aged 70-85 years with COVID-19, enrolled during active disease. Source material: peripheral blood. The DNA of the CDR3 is TGTGCCAGCAGCTTAGGGGACAGGGGGCTTGAAGCTTTCTTT. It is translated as CASSLGDRGLEAFF.